The T cell receptor (beta chain) described here comes from a study of shared clonotypes between healthy human individuals (dated by TCRdb to the early 2020s). In the study overall: The cohort comprised two women and a few men aged 18 to 49 years. To estimate repertoire size and how much clonotype sharing occurs between individuals, the study deeply sequenced the blood TCR repertoires of several healthy adults. To increase sequencing depth and limit assay-specific biases, different laboratories used diverse techniques to prepare libraries and sequence TCR repertoires. Between about 0.94 and 10 billion PBMCs per donor were obtained by leukapheresis. On the study overall, not on this receptor specifically: Based on pairwise subsampling, the degree of clonotype sharing among donors was expected to be affected by sequencing depth. Sampling was restricted to blood, and TCR repertoires in tissue are likely to differ from TCR repertoires in blood. Because the study included a small number of donors, the genetic and exposure-history diversity represented was limited.

To note about this clone: Its antigen remains undetermined. No qualities accompany the bases; no much larger clone lies one base away.

Donors were healthy HIV-negative adults with no recently reported acute infections or vaccinations. Every donor was a Caucasian adult living in Nashville, Tennessee, USA. For unsorted samples, approximately 89 million PBMCs were counted, and genomic DNA was extracted using the QIAamp DNA Blood Mini kit. Blood was collected by leukapheresis, and PBMCs were isolated by Ficoll-Histopaque density gradient centrifugation and then cryopreserved in liquid nitrogen vapor phase. CDR1 and CDR2 were assigned from the germline V gene as MNHEY and SVGAGI. V and J are trimmed by 2 bases and 7 bases, and the gene matches miss 7 bases of the junction. The CDR3 contains 15 residues, cysteine and phenylalanine counted. Here the CDR3 DNA is all that survives: 45 bases in frame from base 1. TCR CDR3 regions were amplified from genomic DNA by multiplex PCR using the deep immunoSEQ assay. For each cell subset, the extracted genomic DNA was distributed evenly across all wells of several immunoSEQ 96-well plates, and each plate served as one replicate. For unsorted PBMC, 300 to 350 ng genomic DNA, equal to roughly 33,000 T cell genomes, was loaded into each replicate PCR. Unsorted PBMC genomic DNA was sequenced across ten immunoSEQ deep assay plates. Purified libraries were quantified with a Qubit 3.0 fluorometer, sized on a Bioanalyzer 2100, and re-quantified with the KAPA Library Quantification kit. Each immunoSEQ 96-well plate was sequenced on its own single-read 150-cycle Illumina NextSeq 550 flow cell. Per the authors' processing: Because the immunoSEQ output included only junctional sequences and no quality scores, the filtering could not be the same as the filtering used for full-length reads. Sequences were annotated with PyIR, a Python wrapper for IgBLAST v1.9, using IMGT germline references to assign V/J genes and CDR3. Reads were filtered out if the reads had weak V/J assignments (E-value above 1e-6), no CDR3, stop codons, out-of-frame junctions, or ambiguous translated residues. A V3J clonotype was defined by an identical inferred V gene, J gene, and CDR3 amino acid sequence. Percentage overlap between repertoires was calculated by dividing the number of shared unique clonotypes by the size of the smaller repertoire. Three approaches were used to assess repertoire richness: RTK rarefaction, the Chao1 estimator, and Recon v2.1 estimates of unobserved clonotypes. TCRdb limited this immuneACCESS table to in-frame rearrangements with V and J called. A share of clones is missing; checked studies link under half to unresolved V genes, and the rest is unexplained. The DNA was the basis for D and trimming; V, J and clone size are from that table. The sample records some 500,000 clones, approximately 79% of which are singletons. The ten largest clonotypes hold 10% to 15% of the sample.

The sample comprised PBMCs. The TCR sequence derives from a woman in her forties in good health. Some clones in this sample may be carry-over from other donors' samples. The chain is made from TRBV6-5 and TRBJ2-1; TRBD1 lines up with 8 middle nucleotides. This receptor carries the CDR3 CASSYGRGHRNEQFF. The DNA sequence is given as TGTGCCAGCAGTTACGGCAGGGGGCATCGGAATGAGCAGTTCTTC.